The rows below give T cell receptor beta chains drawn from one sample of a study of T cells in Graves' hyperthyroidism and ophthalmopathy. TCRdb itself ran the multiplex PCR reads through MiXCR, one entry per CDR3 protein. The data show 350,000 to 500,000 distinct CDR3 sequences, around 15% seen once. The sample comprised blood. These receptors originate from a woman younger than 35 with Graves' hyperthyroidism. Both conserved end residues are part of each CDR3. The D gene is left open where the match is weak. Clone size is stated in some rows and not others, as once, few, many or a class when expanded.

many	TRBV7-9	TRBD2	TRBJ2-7	TGTGCCAGCAGCCCCTTATCCACTAGCGGGATGTCCCGCCACGAGCAGTACTTC	CASSPLSTSGMSRHEQYF
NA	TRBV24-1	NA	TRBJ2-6	TGTGCCACCAGTGATAGGGCCCCCTCTGGGGCCAACGTCCTGACTTTC	CATSDRAPSGANVLTF
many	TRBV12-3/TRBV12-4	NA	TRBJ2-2	TGTGCCAGCCTCAGCGTTGGGACTCCGAACACCGGGGAGCTGTTTTTT	CASLSVGTPNTGELFF
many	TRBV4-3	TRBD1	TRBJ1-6	TGCGCCAGCAGCCGGTACAACGACAGGGCGGATTCACCCCTCCACTTT	CASSRYNDRADSPLHF
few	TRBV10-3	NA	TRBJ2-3	TGTGCCATCAGTAAAGAGGGGAGTGAAGATACGCAGTATTTT	CAISKEGSEDTQYF
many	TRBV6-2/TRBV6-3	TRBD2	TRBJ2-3	TGTGCCAGCAGGGAACTAGCGGGAGCGGATACGCAGTATTTT	CASRELAGADTQYF
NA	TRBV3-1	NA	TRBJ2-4	TGTGCCAGCAGGGGTACTTTAGCCAAAACCATTCAGTACTTC	CASRGTLAKTIQYF
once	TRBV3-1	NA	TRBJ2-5	TGTGCCAGCGGCCAAGTGGAGACCCAGTACTTC	CASGQVETQYF
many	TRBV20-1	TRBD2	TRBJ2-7	TGCAGTGCTACTAGCGGAAGGTTCTACGAGCAGTACTTC	CSATSGRFYEQYF
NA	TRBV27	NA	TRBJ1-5	TGTGCCAGCGGACGACAGGATAGCAATCAGCCCCAGCATTTT	CASGRQDSNQPQHF
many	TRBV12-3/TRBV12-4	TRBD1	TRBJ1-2	TGTGCCAGCAGTTCGTCAGGGACAGGGCATGGCTACACCTTC	CASSSSGTGHGYTF
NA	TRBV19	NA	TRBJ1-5	TGTGCCAGTAGTATCCCCAGACCTAGCAATCAGCCCCAGCATTTT	CASSIPRPSNQPQHF
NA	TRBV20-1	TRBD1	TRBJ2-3	TGCAATGCTAGAGATGGGCGGACAGGGAAGGCAGATACGCAGTATTTT	CNARDGRTGKADTQYF
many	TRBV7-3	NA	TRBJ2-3	TGTGCCAGCAGCTCTGGTAGCGACCCGCTGAGGGCAGATACGCAGTATTTT	CASSSGSDPLRADTQYF
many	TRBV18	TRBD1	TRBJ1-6	TGTGCCAGCTCACTCCAGGGGGTTTATTCACCCCTCCACTTT	CASSLQGVYSPLHF
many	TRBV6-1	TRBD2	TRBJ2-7	TGTGCCAGCACTGGGACTAGCGGGTTCTCCTACGAGCAGTACTTC	CASTGTSGFSYEQYF
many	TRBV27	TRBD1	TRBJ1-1	TGTGCCAGCAGTCCGGACAGGGGAGGAACTGAAGCTTTCTTT	CASSPDRGGTEAFF
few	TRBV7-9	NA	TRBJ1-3	TGTGCCAGCAGCCAACTCGTCCGGGACGCCATATATTTT	CASSQLVRDAIYF
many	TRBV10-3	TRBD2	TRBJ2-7	TGTGCCATCAGTGATATATTAGCGGGAGGACGCCACGAGCAGTACTTC	CAISDILAGGRHEQYF
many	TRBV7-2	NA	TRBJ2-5	TGTGCCAGCAGCTTAGAGGGGGGGAGAAAGACCCAGTACTTC	CASSLEGGRKTQYF
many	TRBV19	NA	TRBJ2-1	TGTGCCTCGAACCCGTACCGGGGCGCGAAGCAGTTCTTC	CASNPYRGAKQFF
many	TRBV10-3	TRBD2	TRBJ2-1	TGTGCCTCCAGGGAGGCGGGAGTGGGTGAGCAGTTCTTC	CASREAGVGEQFF
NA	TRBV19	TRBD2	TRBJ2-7	TGTGCCAGTAGTACATTCGTGGGGACTAGCATCTACGAGCAGTACTTC	CASSTFVGTSIYEQYF
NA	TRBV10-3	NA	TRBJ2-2	TGTGCCATCAGTGAGACCGGGGGAGGCACCAACACCGGGGAGCTGTTTTTT	CAISETGGGTNTGELFF
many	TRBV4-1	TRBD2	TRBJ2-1	TGCGCCAGCAGCCATGGACTAGCGGGAGGGCAAATTGAGCAGTTCTTC	CASSHGLAGGQIEQFF
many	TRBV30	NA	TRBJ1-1	TGTGCCTGGAGGATCCTAATAAACACTGAAGCTTTCTTT	CAWRILINTEAFF
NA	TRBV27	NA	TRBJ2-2	TGTGCCAGCAGTTTAAGATCACGCGCGTCCGGGGAGCTGTTTTTT	CASSLRSRASGELFF
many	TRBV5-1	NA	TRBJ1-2	TGCGCCAGCAGCTTGGAGGGATTTGGCTACACCTTC	CASSLEGFGYTF
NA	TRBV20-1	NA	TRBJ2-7	TGCAGTGCTAGAGCAGTATACTACGAGCAGTACTTC	CSARAVYYEQYF
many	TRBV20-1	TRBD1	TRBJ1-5	TGCAGTGCTAGGGGCAGGGGGGGTCGGCCCCAGCATTTT	CSARGRGGRPQHF
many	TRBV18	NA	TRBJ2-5	TGTGCCAGCTCACCACCGGGAGTGGGAGGGGGCCAGTACTTC	CASSPPGVGGGQYF
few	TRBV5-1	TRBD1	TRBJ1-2	TGCGCCAGCAGCCCGGGACAGCCCGGAGTCTATGGCTACACCTTC	CASSPGQPGVYGYTF
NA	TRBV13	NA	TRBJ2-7	TGTGCCAGCAGCTTAGGATTCAGGGGAGTCTCCTACGAGCAGTACTTC	CASSLGFRGVSYEQYF
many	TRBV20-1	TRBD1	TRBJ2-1	TGCAGTGCTCCGGACAGGGGGCGAAATGAGCAGTTCTTC	CSAPDRGRNEQFF
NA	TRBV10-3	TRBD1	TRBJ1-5	TGTGCCATCAGTGAGCAGGGGGCAGGAGAGGGCAATCAGCCCCAGCATTTT	CAISEQGAGEGNQPQHF
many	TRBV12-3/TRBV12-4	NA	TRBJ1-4	TGTGCCAGCAGTTCCGATATGGGAAAAAAACTGTTTTTT	CASSSDMGKKLFF
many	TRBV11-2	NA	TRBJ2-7	TGTGCCAGCAGCTTAGATCAAAACCTTCTTCGGCCTCGCGAGCAGTACTTC	CASSLDQNLLRPREQYF
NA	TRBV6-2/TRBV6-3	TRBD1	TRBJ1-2	TGTGCCAGCAAAGGGACAGCTAACTATGGCTACACCTTC	CASKGTANYGYTF
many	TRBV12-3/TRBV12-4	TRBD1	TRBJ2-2	TGTGCCAGCAGTTCGGACAGGGGTGGCGGGGAGCTGTTTTTT	CASSSDRGGGELFF
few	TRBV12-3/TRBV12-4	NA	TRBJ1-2	TGTGCCAGCAGTTTGAGGGCAGGGGTCAAGAGAAGCTATGGCTACACCTTC	CASSLRAGVKRSYGYTF
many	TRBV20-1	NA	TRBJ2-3	TGCAGTGCTTCAACCGGAGCGCGGGCCCTCACAGATACGCAGTATTTT	CSASTGARALTDTQYF
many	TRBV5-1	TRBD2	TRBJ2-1	TGCGCCAGCAGCTCTCCGGGACTAGCGGGTAATGAGCAGTTCTTC	CASSSPGLAGNEQFF
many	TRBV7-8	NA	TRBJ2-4	TGTGCCAGCAGCTTAGCCCCAGCCAAAAACATTCAGTACTTC	CASSLAPAKNIQYF
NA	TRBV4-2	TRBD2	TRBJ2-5	TGTGCCAGCAGCCCTCCCCCGGGACTAGCGGATCAAGAGACCCAGTACTTC	CASSPPPGLADQETQYF
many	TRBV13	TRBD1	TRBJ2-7	TGTGCCAGCAGCGGGCAAACCGGGACAGTCTACGAGCAGTACTTC	CASSGQTGTVYEQYF